This T cell receptor (beta chain) was documented in a study of metastatic and nonmetastatic thyroid tumors. On the study more broadly: Repertoires from blood and tumor or nodule tissue of malignant and benign thyroid patients were compared.

From germline, CDR1 is MDHEN and CDR2 SYDVKM. The CDR3 covers 15 residues. V was trimmed by 5 bases and J by 5 bases, leaving 13 bases between them. Study results and caveats: Within blood and tumor, benign nodules reportedly had significantly lower TCR beta diversity than malignant thyroid tumors did.

TCRdb reanalyzed the PCR reads via MiXCR. The sample lists some 41,000 clones; roughly 3.1% were seen once. There are many counts of this clone. Its antigen remains unidentified. All patients reached thyroid surgery having received no treatment beforehand. The V gene is TRBV28, the J gene TRBJ1-6, with D unclear. The sequenced sample consisted of blood. This sequence originates from a female donor with papillary thyroid cancer or a benign thyroid nodule (not recorded which). Some clones in this sample may be carry-over from other donors' samples. The CDR3: CASSGPGPDNSPLHF. CDR3 coding DNA: TGTGCCAGCAGTGGCCCCGGGCCAGATAATTCACCCCTCCACTTT.